This T cell receptor beta chain was identified in a study of technical replicates of blood from a few donors. TCRdb's table, derived via immunoSEQ multiplex PCR, lists solely in-frame clones and lacks some. The repertoire consists of 81,000 or so clones, with just over 95% occurring once and the leading ten covering 0.2%. Between the trimmed V and J ends, which lost 6 bases and 0 bases, there was a span of 8 bases. CDR1 is MNHNS, CDR2 SASEGT, per germline. The CDR3 runs to 13 residues. The chain employs TRBV6-1 and TRBJ1-1, with a tentative D call TRBD1 (5 bases). The clonotype originates from a human donor in good health. The sequencing input was T cells isolated from PBMCs. CDR3 coding DNA: TGTGCCAGCAGCCGACAGTTGAACACTGAAGCTTTCTTT. Amino acid sequence: CASSRQLNTEAFF.